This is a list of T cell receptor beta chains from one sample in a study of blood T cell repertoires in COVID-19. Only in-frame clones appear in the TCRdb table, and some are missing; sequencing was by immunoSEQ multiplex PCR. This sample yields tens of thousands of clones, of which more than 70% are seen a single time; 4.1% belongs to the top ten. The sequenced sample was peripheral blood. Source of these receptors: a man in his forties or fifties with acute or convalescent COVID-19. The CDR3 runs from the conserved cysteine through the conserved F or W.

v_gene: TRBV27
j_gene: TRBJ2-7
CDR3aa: CASSFKAGGRYEQYF

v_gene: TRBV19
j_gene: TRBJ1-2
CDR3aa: CASSKGTGSNYGYTF

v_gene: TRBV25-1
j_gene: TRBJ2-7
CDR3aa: CASSLSGSSYEQYF

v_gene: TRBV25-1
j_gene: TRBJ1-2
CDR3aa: CASSGPGQGIYYGYTF

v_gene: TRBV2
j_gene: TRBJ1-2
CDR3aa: CASRASETMGGYTF

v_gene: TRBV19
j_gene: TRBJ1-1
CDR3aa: CASRKNRATEAFF

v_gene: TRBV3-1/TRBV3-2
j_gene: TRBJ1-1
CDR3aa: CASSQAGPLAAFF

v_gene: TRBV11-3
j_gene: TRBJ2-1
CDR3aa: CASSFSNEQFF

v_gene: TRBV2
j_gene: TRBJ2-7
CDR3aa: CASSWDRGQYEQYF

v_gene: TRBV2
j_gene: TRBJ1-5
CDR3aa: CASSERSPGQGGNQPQHF

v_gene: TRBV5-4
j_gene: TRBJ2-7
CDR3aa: CASSSVAGQAMNEQYF

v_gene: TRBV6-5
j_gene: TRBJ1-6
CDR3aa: CASSRKPGSPLHF

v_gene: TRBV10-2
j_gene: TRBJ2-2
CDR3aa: CASSEATAGGELFF

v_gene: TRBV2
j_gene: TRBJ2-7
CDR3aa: CASSDDSVTYEQYF

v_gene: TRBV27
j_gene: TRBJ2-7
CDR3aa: CASSLARVGLEQYF

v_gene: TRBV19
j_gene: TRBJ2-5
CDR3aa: CASSSLAGEETQYF

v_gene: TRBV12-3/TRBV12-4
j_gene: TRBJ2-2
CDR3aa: CASSPLNTGELFF

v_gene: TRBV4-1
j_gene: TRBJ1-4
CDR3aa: CASSQDKGGQGQKLFF